These 11 T cell receptor beta chains were all obtained from the same sample, sequenced in a study of blood T cell repertoires in COVID-19. Sequenced by immunoSEQ multiplex PCR; TCRdb stores in-frame clones only, minus some. The data show around 150,000 clones, roughly 91% seen once. Source material: peripheral blood. The receptors were gathered from a woman between 45 and 65 years old with acute or convalescent COVID-19.

The V gene is TRBV2, the J gene TRBJ1-6; D ambiguous. This CDR3 spans 12 amino acids. Germline CDR1 and CDR2: SNHLY and FYNNEI. The V gene lost 5 bases and the J gene lost 9 bases, with 8 bases spanning the gap. The CDR3 DNA is TGTGCCAGCAGTCCGTACAGTTCACCCCTCCACTTT. It specifies CASSPYSSPLHF.

This chain uses TRBV3-1 (or the pseudogene TRBV3-2) with TRBJ2-1, with a possible D match to TRBD1 (6 bases). Trimming left V 0 bases short and J 3 bases short, with 12 bases between. CDR3 length: 16 amino acids. CDR1 is LGHDT and CDR2 is YNNKEL in the germline V gene (reference sequence). CDR3 nucleotide sequence: TGTGCCAGCAGCCAAGATTGGGACACGCGCTACAATGAGCAGTTCTTC. Protein: CASSQDWDTRYNEQFF.

The rearrangement links TRBV7-9 to TRBJ2-5; D is undetermined. CDR3 length equals 16 residues. Germline CDR1 is SEHNR and CDR2 is FQNEAQ (reference sequence). The V end lost 1 base, the J end lost 2 bases, and 14 bases lay between the germline ends. The DNA of the CDR3 is TGTGCCAGCAGCTTAGAATGGGCGATTCATCAAGAGACCCAGTACTTC. This gives the protein CASSLEWAIHQETQYF.

This chain connects TRBV7-9 to TRBJ2-7; 7 nucleotides align to TRBD1. With V trimmed by 5 bases and J by 2 bases, 6 bases remained unmatched. The CDR3 runs to 14 residues. Looked up from germline, CDR1 is SEHNR and CDR2 is FQNEAQ (reference sequence). As DNA, the CDR3 is TGTGCCAGCAGCCCTTCGACAGGGACCTACGAGCAGTACTTC. It yields the protein CASSPSTGTYEQYF.

The V call is TRBV28, the J call TRBJ1-1, with D tentatively TRBD1 (6 bases). V lost 5 bases to trimming and J lost 3 bases, with 16 bases between them. The CDR3 runs 15 residues. Per the germline V gene, CDR1 is MDHEN and CDR2 is SYDVKM. The CDR3 DNA sequence: TGTGCCAGCAGTCAAGTCGACAGGCCCTACACTGAAGCTTTCTTT. This gives the protein CASSQVDRPYTEAFF.

J is TRBJ1-2 and V is TRBV6-1; tentatively, D is TRBD1 (5 bases). V was trimmed by 2 bases and J by 6 bases, leaving 16 bases between them. The CDR3 covers 15 residues. Germline V CDR1 and CDR2: MNHNS, SASEGT. The CDR3 reads CASSERRAGSDGYTF. The CDR3 DNA sequence: TGTGCCAGCAGTGAACGTAGGGCAGGGTCAGATGGCTACACCTTC.

This chain joins TRBV5-5 and TRBJ1-2; D remains ambiguous. Trimming stripped 0 bases from V and 5 bases from J, with 17 bases between. CDR3 length: 16 amino acids. The germline V gene has CDR1 SGHKS and CDR2 YYEKEE (reference sequence). The CDR3 loop reads CASSLDSPRSPYGYTF. The DNA for the CDR3 is TGTGCCAGCAGCTTGGACAGCCCACGTAGTCCTTATGGCTACACCTTC.

The chain combines TRBV7-6 with TRBJ1-1; D is ambiguous. This CDR3 is 16 amino acids long. V lost 1 base and J lost 3, with 15 bases in between. Germline CDR1 reads SGHVS; CDR2 reads FNYEAQ. In DNA form, the CDR3 reads TGTGCCAGCAGCTTAGAATTGCGGGAGATACACACTGAAGCTTTCTTT. Protein sequence: CASSLELREIHTEAFF.

This chain links TRBV5-8 with TRBJ2-7, with D maybe TRBD1 (5 bases). Germline V CDR1 and CDR2: SGHTS, YDEGEE. The CDR3 runs 14 residues. The V and J ends lost 0 bases and 2 bases respectively, with 9 bases between them. CDR3 DNA: TGTGCCAGCAGCTTGGGGACGGACACCTACGAGCAGTACTTC. Amino acids: CASSLGTDTYEQYF.

This clone showed up just once. The chain has TRBV19 and TRBJ1-6; D is undetermined. Germline V gene lookup returns CDR1 LNHDA and CDR2 SQIVND (reference sequence). V shed 10 bases and J shed 3 bases, with 7 bases lying between them. This CDR3 is 12 amino acids long. The CDR3 DNA reads TGTGCCACCAGCGACTATAATTCACCCCTCCACTTT. It specifies CATSDYNSPLHF.

This chain uses TRBV10-1 with TRBJ2-3; D remains ambiguous. This CDR3 spans 13 amino acids. Trimming shortened V by 5 bases and J by 3 bases, and 9 bases separated the two germline ends. CDR1 WNHNN and CDR2 SYGVQD come from the germline V gene (reference sequence). In DNA, the CDR3 is TGCGCCAGCAGTCCAAGCCGAACAGATACGCAGTATTTT. This codes for CASSPSRTDTQYF.